The clone carrying this T cell receptor (beta chain) was seen more than once but under ten times. The target antigen is unknown. The germline V gene has CDR1 MRHNA and CDR2 SNTAGT. After removal of 3 bases from V and 5 bases from J, the junction contained 6 bases not matched to a gene. This CDR3 region has 14 residues. These data come from a study of cytomegalovirus exposure and HLA in healthy donors. Study information: Early on, a data release was issued that held about 85 million unique TCRs from HLA-typed donors.

Study observations and caveats: Later analysis revealed greater clonal expansion in HLA-associated TCR beta chains than in equally common others. Certain sequence variants were highly shared and formed a cluster, and this cluster was likely a sequencing artifact. Several of the most significant clusters appeared linked to common viral pathogens, based on a later analysis.

A multiplex PCR was run with 60 Vbeta primers and 13 Jbeta primers. The table came from immunoSEQ multiplex PCR; TCRdb's copy has only in-frame clones and leaves some out. The profile covers roughly 250,000 clones, with 70% to 90% appearing a single time and about 2% taken by the ten largest. The V gene is TRBV6-4, the J gene TRBJ2-7, with 8 bases aligning to TRBD1. Sample: PBMCs. This clonotype originated in a middle-aged woman in good health and CMV-seropositive. The CDR3 bases are TGTGCCAGCAGTGAAGGACAGGGTCCCCACGAGCAGTACTTC. Protein product: CASSEGQGPHEQYF.